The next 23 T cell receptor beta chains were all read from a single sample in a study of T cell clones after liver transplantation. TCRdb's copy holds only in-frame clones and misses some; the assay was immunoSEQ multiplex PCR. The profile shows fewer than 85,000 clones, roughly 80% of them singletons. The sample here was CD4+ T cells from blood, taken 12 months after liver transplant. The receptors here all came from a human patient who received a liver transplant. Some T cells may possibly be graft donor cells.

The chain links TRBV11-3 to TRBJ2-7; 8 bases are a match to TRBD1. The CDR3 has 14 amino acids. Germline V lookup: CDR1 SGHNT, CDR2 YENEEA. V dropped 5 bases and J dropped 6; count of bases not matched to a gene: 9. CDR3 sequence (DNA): TGTGCCAGCAGCGGACAGGGCCTACCGGTCGAGCAGTACTTC. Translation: CASSGQGLPVEQYF.

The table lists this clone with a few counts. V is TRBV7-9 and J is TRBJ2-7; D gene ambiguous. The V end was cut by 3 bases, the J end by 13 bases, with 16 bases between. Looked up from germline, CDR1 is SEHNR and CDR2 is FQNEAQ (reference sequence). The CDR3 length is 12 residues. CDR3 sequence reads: CASSLNIAPSYF. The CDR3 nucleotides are TGTGCCAGCAGCTTGAATATCGCCCCCAGTTACTTC.

The CDR3 DNA sequence: TGTGCCAGCAGCTCCCGGACAGGGGGCGAAGCTTTCTTT. Its translation is CASSSRTGGEAFF. The rearrangement uses TRBV7-7 and TRBJ1-1; 11 positions agree with TRBD1. The CDR3 has 13 amino acids. V shed 4 bases, J shed 8 bases, and the junction held 3 bases outside the gene matches. Germline values: CDR1 SSHAT, CDR2 FNYEAQ (reference sequence).

CDR3 amino acids: CATLSGTSSFYGYTF. The CDR3 nucleotides read TGTGCCACCCTATCCGGGACATCGAGCTTCTATGGCTACACCTTC. The V call is TRBV19, the J call TRBJ1-2; possible D gene TRBD1, 6 bases. V dropped 10 bases and J dropped 4 bases, with 22 bases sitting between them. There are 15 residues in the CDR3. Germline-derived CDR1 and CDR2 are LNHDA and SQIVND (reference sequence).

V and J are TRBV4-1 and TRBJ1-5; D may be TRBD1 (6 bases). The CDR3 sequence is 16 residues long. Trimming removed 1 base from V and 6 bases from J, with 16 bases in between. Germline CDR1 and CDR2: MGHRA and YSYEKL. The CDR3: CASSQARTAGGQPQHF. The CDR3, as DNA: TGCGCCAGCAGCCAAGCCAGGACAGCGGGGGGTCAGCCCCAGCATTTT.

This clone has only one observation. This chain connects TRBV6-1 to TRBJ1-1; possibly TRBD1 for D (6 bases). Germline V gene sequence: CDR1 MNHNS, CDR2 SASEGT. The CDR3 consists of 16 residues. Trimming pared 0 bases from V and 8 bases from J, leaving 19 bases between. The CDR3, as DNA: TGTGCCAGCAGTGAAGCGAGGGGGGCATACCCCTGGGAAGCTTTCTTT. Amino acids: CASSEARGAYPWEAFF.

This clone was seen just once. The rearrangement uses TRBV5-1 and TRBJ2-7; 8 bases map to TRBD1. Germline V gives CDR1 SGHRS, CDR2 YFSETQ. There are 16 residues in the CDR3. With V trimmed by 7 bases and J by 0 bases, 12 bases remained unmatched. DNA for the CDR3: TGCGCCAGCGCCCGAGGAGGACAGGGCTTCTCCTACGAGCAGTACTTC. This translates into CASARGGQGFSYEQYF.

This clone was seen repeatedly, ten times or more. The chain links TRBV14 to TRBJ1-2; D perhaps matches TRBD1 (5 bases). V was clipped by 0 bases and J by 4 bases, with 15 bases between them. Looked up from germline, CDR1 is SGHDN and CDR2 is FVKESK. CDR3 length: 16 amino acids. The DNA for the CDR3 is TGTGCCAGCAGCCAAGAGGGGCGCAGGCGCCTCTATGGCTACACCTTC. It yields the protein CASSQEGRRRLYGYTF. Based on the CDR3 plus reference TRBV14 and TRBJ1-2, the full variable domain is EAGVTQFPSHSVIEKGQTVTLRCDPISGHDNLYWYRRVMGKEIKFLLHFVKESKQDESGMPNNRFLAERTGGTYSTLKVQPAELEDSGVYFCASSQEGRRRLYGYTFGSGTRLTVV.

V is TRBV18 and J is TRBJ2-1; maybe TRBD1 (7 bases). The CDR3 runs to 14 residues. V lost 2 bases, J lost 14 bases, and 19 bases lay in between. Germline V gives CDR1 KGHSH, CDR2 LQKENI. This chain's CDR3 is CASSPATGGQLEFF. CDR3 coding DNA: TGTGCCAGCTCACCAGCGACCGGGGGACAGTTGGAGTTCTTC.

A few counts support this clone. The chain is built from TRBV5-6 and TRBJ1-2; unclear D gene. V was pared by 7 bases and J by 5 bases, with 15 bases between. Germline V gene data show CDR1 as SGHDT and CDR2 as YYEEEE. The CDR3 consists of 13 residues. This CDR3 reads CASVGQGAYGYTF. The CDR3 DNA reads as TGTGCCAGCGTCGGGCAAGGCGCGTATGGCTACACCTTC.

The CDR3 DNA reads TGTGCCAGCTCTTTGGACAGCATAAGTACCAATGAAAAACTGTTTTTT. This sequence encodes CASSLDSISTNEKLFF. V and J are TRBV18 and TRBJ1-4; tentative D call: TRBD1 (6 bases). With 6 bases removed from V and 5 bases from J, the gap between germline ends came to 19 bases. Germline CDR1 reads KGHSH; CDR2 reads LQKENI. This CDR3 region has 16 residues.

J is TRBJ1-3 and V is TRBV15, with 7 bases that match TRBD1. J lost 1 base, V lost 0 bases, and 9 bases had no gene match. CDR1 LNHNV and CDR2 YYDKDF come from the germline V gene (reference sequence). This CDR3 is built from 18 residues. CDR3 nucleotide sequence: TGTGCCACCAGCAGAGATGGGGCGGGACAGAGGTCTGGAAACACCATATATTTT. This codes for CATSRDGAGQRSGNTIYF.

The CDR3 protein is CASSLTPGRSMDYGYTF. Written as DNA, the CDR3 is TGCGCCAGCAGCTTAACACCGGGACGGTCGATGGACTATGGCTACACCTTC. This rearrangement joins TRBV5-1 to TRBJ1-2; maybe TRBD1 (5 bases). CDR1 SGHRS and CDR2 YFSETQ come from the germline V gene. Between the trimmed V and J ends, which lost 2 bases and 3 bases, there was a span of 20 bases. CDR3 length: 17 amino acids.

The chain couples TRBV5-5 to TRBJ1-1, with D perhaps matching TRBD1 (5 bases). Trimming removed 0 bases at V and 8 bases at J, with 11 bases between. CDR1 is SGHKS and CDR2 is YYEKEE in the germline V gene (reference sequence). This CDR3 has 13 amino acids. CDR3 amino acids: CASSLEGAHEAFF. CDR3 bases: TGTGCCAGCAGCTTGGAAGGGGCCCACGAAGCTTTCTTT.

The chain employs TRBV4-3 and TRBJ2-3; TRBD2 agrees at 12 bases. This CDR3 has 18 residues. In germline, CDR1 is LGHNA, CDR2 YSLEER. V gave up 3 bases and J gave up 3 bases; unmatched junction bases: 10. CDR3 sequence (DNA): TGCGCCAGCAGCCACCATGCCGGACTAGCGGGGACAACAGATACGCAGTATTTT. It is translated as CASSHHAGLAGTTDTQYF.

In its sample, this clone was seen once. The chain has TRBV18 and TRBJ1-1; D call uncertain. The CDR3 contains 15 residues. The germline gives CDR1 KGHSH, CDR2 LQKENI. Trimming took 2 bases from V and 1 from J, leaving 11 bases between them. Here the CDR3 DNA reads TGTGCCAGCTCACCAAGCAGGAGACAGAACACTGAAGCTTTCTTT. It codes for CASSPSRRQNTEAFF.

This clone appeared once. This CDR3 is CATAEGSYNEQFF. In nucleotides, the CDR3 is TGTGCCACGGCCGAAGGCTCCTACAATGAGCAGTTCTTC. This chain links TRBV10-3 with TRBJ2-1; D unclear. The CDR3 is 13 residues long. Germline lookup yields CDR1 ENHRY and CDR2 SYGVKD. The V and J ends lost 10 bases and 0 bases respectively, with 10 bases between them.

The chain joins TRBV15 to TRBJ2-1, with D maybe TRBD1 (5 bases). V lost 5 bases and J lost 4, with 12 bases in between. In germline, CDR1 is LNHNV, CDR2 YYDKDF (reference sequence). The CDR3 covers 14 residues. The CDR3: CATSFSDRYNEQFF. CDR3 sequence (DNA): TGTGCCACCAGCTTCTCCGACAGATACAATGAGCAGTTCTTC.

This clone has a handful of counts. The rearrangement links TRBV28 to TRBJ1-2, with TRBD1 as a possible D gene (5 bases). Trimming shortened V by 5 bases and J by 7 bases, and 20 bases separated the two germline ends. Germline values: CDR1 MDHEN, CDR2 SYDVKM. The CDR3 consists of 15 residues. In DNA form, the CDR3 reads TGTGCCAGCAGTCCCGAAGCGGGGGGTGGGCGTGGCTACACCTTC. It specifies CASSPEAGGGRGYTF.

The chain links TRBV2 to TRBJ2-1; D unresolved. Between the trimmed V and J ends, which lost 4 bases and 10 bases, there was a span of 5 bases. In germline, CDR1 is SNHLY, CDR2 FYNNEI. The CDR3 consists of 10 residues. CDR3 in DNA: TGTGCCAGCAGTGTGGTGGAGCAGTTCTTC. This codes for CASSVVEQFF.

This CDR3 reads CASSGPTGEDGYTF. The CDR3 DNA reads as TGCGCCAGCAGCGGCCCGACAGGGGAGGATGGCTACACCTTC. The chain is built from TRBV5-1 and TRBJ1-2; 8 bases line up with TRBD1. Germline CDR1 reads SGHRS; CDR2 reads YFSETQ. The V gene end was trimmed by 4 bases and the J gene end by 6 bases; junction bases not matched to a gene: 8. This CDR3 is built from 14 residues.

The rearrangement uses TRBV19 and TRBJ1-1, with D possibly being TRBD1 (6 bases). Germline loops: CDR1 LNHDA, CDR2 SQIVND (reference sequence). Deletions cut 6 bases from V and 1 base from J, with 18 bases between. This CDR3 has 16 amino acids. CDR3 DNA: TGTGCCAGTAGGGGGATCCAGGGGCGAGGGAACACTGAAGCTTTCTTT. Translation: CASRGIQGRGNTEAFF.

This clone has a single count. Here the CDR3 reads CASIPTVGGDTQYF. In nucleotides, the CDR3 is TGTGCCAGCATTCCCACGGTCGGAGGAGATACGCAGTATTTT. The chain couples TRBV6-5 to TRBJ2-3, with D tentatively TRBD2 (5 bases). V lost 7 bases to trimming and J lost 5 bases, with 16 bases between them. The V gene's germline CDR1 is MNHEY and CDR2 SVGAGI. CDR3 size: 14 residues.